Below are 4 T cell receptor beta chains sequenced from a single sample in a study of control samples from healthy donors and cancer patients (dated by TCRdb to about 2020). The library was made by the immunoSEQ multiplex PCR assay. Sourced from immuneACCESS, this table was stored by TCRdb with only in-frame sequences that have V and J called. A share of the clones is absent; for the studies checked, an unresolved V gene accounts for under half, and the remainder has no known explanation. Across this sample there are 84,000 or so clones, with 70% to 85% seen only once. The ten largest clones represent 11% of the sample. Sample: PBMCs. The origin of the receptors is a man in his fifties or sixties with head and neck cancer.

The rearrangement uses TRBV29-1 and TRBJ2-7, with no clear D. The CDR3 has 13 amino acids. Germline assignment: CDR1 SQVTM and CDR2 ANQGSEA. V was pared by 4 bases and J by 5 bases, with 15 bases between. CDR3 nucleotide sequence: TGCAGCGTTGTAGGCCTTACCCTCCACGAGCAGTACTTC. Protein: CSVVGLTLHEQYF.

This sequence joins TRBV29-1 and TRBJ1-4; D is unresolved. Looked up from germline, CDR1 is SQVTM and CDR2 is ANQGSEA. This CDR3 region has 16 residues. V was cut by 1 base and J by 0 bases, with 12 bases left in between. The CDR3: CSVEGREGSTNEKLFF. CDR3 nucleotides: TGCAGCGTTGAAGGGAGGGAGGGATCAACTAATGAAAAACTGTTTTTT.

Sample share makes this clone medium-sized. V and J are TRBV6-6 and TRBJ2-2; 8 bases match TRBD1. V gave up 6 bases and J gave up 5 bases; unmatched junction bases: 11. CDR3 size: 16 residues. CDR1 and CDR2 from the germline V gene are MNHNY and SVGAGI (reference sequence). The CDR3 DNA is TGTGCCAGCAGACCCGACAGGGGTGTATATACCGGGGAGCTGTTTTTT. Translating gives CASRPDRGVYTGELFF.

This clone was observed a few times. The chain links TRBV10-3 to TRBJ1-3, with D unclear. The V and J ends lost 10 bases and 0 bases respectively, with 10 bases between them. This CDR3 spans 13 amino acids. Germline V CDR1 and CDR2: ENHRY, SYGVKD. Here the CDR3 reads CATRESSGNTIYF. CDR3 DNA: TGTGCCACCCGAGAAAGCTCTGGAAACACCATATATTTT.